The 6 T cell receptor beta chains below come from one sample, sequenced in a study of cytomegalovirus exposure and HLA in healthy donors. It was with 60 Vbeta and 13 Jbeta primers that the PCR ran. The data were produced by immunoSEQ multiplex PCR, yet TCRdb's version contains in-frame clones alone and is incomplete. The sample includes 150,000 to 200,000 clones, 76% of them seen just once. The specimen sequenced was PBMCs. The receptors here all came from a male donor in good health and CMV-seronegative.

The CDR3 is CAISESGGAVYEQYF. CDR3 DNA sequence: TGTGCCATCAGTGAGTCGGGTGGCGCGGTCTACGAGCAGTACTTC. The chain uses TRBV10-3 and TRBJ2-7; no definite D call. Trimming took off 0 bases at V and 3 bases at J, with 12 bases between the two ends. CDR1 is ENHRY, CDR2 SYGVKD, per germline. The length of the CDR3 is 15 residues.

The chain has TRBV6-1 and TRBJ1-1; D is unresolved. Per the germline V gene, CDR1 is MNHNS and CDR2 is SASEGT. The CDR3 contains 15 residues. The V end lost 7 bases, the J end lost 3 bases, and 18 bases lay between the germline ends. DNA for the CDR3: TGTGCCAGCATATTCATAGACACGTCCTACACTGAAGCTTTCTTT. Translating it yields CASIFIDTSYTEAFF.

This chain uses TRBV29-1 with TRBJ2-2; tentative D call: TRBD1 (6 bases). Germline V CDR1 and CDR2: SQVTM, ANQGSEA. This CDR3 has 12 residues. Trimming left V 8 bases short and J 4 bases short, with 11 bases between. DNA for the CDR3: TGCAGCATACGCAGGGGCACCGGGGAGCTGTTTTTT. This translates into CSIRRGTGELFF.

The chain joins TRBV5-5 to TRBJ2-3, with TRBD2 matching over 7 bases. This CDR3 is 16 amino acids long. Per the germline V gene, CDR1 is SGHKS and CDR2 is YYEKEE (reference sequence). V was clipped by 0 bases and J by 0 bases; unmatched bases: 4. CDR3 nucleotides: TGTGCCAGCAGCTTGGATCCGGGGGGTAGCACAGATACGCAGTATTTT. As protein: CASSLDPGGSTDTQYF.

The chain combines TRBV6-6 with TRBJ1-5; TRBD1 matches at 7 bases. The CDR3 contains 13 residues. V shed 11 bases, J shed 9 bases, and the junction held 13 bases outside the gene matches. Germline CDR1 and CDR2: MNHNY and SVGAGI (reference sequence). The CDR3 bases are TGTGCCGCAACGAGGGCAGGGGGTGCGCCCCAGCATTTT. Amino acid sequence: CAATRAGGAPQHF.

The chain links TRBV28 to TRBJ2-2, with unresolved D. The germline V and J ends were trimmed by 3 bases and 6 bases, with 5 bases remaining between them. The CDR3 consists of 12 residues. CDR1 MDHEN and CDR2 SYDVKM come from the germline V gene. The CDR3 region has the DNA TGTGCCAGCAGTTTGTTAGCCGGGGAGCTGTTTTTT. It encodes CASSLLAGELFF. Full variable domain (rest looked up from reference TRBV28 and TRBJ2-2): DVKVTQSSRYLVKRTGEKVFLECVQDMDHENMFWYRQDPGLGLRLIYFSYDVKMKEKGDIPEGYSVSREKKERFSLILESASTNQTSMYLCASSLLAGELFFGEGSRLTVL.